This is a list of T cell receptor beta chains from one sample in a study of a mutant IDH1 vaccine in newly diagnosed glioma. Profiled with immunoSEQ multiplex PCR; TCRdb holds only in-frame clones, not every one. The sample lists about 84,000 clones, 70% to 90% occurring once. The antigens of these receptors remain unknown. Material: PBMCs, obtained from a glioma patient whose treatment included an IDH1 peptide vaccine. The receptors here all came from a man aged 35 to 55 with glioma. The CDR3 runs from the conserved cysteine through the conserved F or W. The size of a clone is reported for some rows only, either as once, few or many, or as a class for expanded clones.

-	TRBV5-1	TRBJ1-5	CASSKTGAGQPQHF
-	TRBV6-6	TRBJ2-7	CVHSGGSSHEQYF
-	TRBV30	TRBJ1-4	CAWERQGSVGKLFF
-	TRBV5-1	TRBJ2-7	CASSPGQAGDYEQYF
few	TRBV30	TRBJ2-1	CAWSVAWLKRERGEQFF
-	TRBV2	TRBJ1-2	CASRWGQGGYGYTF
-	TRBV5-1	TRBJ1-3	CASSLDSRGNTIYF
-	TRBV5-5	TRBJ2-7	CASTRTPSSYEQYF
once	TRBV27	TRBJ2-7	CASSFRKGEQYF
-	TRBV5-6	TRBJ1-1	CASSPPGFTEAFF
-	TRBV4-2	TRBJ2-1	CASSQFSTGTGEDEQFF
few	TRBV19	TRBJ2-3	CASSISPGDTQYF
-	TRBV23-1	TRBJ1-5	CASSPNRVNQPQHF
-	TRBV7-8	TRBJ1-4	CASSFLREKLFF
-	TRBV5-1	TRBJ2-6	CASSLLSGANVLTF
-	TRBV18	TRBJ2-7	CASSQIGGASYEQYF
-	TRBV4-2	TRBJ2-3	CASSQEASGGVADTQYF
-	TRBV5-1	TRBJ2-1	CASSFQRGDYNEQFF
few	TRBV5-4	TRBJ2-7	CASSWKDGYEQYF
-	TRBV28	TRBJ1-1	CASSPPGVGQGGTEAFF
-	TRBV10-3	TRBJ2-1	CAITTGLVGNEQFF
few	TRBV7-9	TRBJ1-2	CASSLIPGGDYGYTF
once	TRBV23-1	TRBJ1-3	CASSRSVFSGNTIYF
-	TRBV7-6	TRBJ2-3	CASSLATGSTDTQYF
-	TRBV7-2	TRBJ1-5	CASSSDMVQPQHF
-	TRBV9	TRBJ1-4	CASSDSGGDGELFF
-	TRBV5-1	TRBJ2-7	CASSLTGNYEQYF
-	TRBV4-3	TRBJ2-2	CASSQETGGGLGTGELFF
many	TRBV11-3	TRBJ1-1	CASSLGGNTEAFF
-	TRBV15	TRBJ2-5	CATPRPGRTVQETQYF
-	TRBV11-3	TRBJ2-7	CASSNGPSEQYF
-	TRBV4-3	TRBJ2-3	CASSRRTSGTDTQYF
few	TRBV4-1	TRBJ1-4	CASSVEENEKLFF
-	TRBV18	TRBJ2-3	CASSLAAVEDTQYF
-	TRBV7-2	TRBJ2-3	CASSPLAGMADTQYF
-	TRBV6-6	TRBJ1-1	CASTKGNRQENTEAFF
-	TRBV19	TRBJ2-2	CASSRRQGGTGELFF
-	TRBV28	TRBJ1-4	CASSLENRWYEKLFF
-	TRBV19	TRBJ1-1	CASKRDPGMNTEAFF
-	TRBV28	TRBJ2-7	CASSWTGEAYEQYF
-	TRBV4-2	TRBJ2-3	CASSQGPSGYTDTQYF
-	TRBV7-2	TRBJ2-1	CASSPRGGTRVRGNEQFF
-	TRBV5-5	TRBJ1-1	CASSPGRRNTEAFF
-	TRBV7-8	TRBJ2-7	CASTVNPAGLSYEQYF
few	TRBV5-1	TRBJ1-2	CASSTGGAYIYGYTF
once	TRBV15	TRBJ2-7	CATSSDRDNRDEQYF